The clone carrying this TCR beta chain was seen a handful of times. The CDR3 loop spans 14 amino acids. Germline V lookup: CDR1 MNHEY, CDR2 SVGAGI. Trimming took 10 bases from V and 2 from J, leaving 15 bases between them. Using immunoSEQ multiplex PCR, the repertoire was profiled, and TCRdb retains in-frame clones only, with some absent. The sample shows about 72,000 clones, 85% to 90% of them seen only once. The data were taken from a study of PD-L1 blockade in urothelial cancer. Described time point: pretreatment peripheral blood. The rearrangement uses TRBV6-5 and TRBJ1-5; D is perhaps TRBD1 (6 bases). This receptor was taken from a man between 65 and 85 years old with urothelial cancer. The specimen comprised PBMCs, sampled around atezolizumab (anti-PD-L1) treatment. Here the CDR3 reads CATQQGSGNQPQHF. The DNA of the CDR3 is TGTGCCACCCAACAGGGATCGGGCAATCAGCCCCAGCATTTT.